The 8 T cell receptor beta chains below all came from one sample that was sequenced in a study of beta chain features in type 1 diabetes (dated by TCRdb to 2017 to 2018). Library prep was done by the immunoSEQ multiplex PCR assay. The entire isolated RNA was reverse transcribed using the High Capacity cDNA Reverse Transcription Kit, and thus expressed TCRB transcripts were sequenced. TCRdb obtained this table from immuneACCESS and retained in-frame rearrangements with V and J assigned. These tables miss some clones; where compared with another copy, unresolved V genes account for less than half of the shortfall, and the remainder is unexplained. Across this sample there are 140,000 to 150,000 clones, with under 60% seen only once. Under 0.45% of the sample rests with the top ten. Material for sequencing was Tregs from blood. The sample's cell subset or site label, in plain terms: regulatory CD4+ T cells. The receptors come from a man between 18 and 29 years old in good health.

The chain recombines TRBV10-3 with TRBJ1-2; TRBD1 agrees at 10 bases. The CDR3 covers 14 residues. Germline V gene data show CDR1 as ENHRY and CDR2 as SYGVKD. V lost 4 bases and J lost 7; bases outside the gene matches: 6. CDR3 bases: TGTGCCATCAGTGTTGGGACAGGGGTAGGTGGCTACACCTTC. Translation gives CAISVGTGVGGYTF.

The chain uses TRBV10-3 and TRBJ1-5; perhaps TRBD1 as D (5 bases). The germline gives CDR1 ENHRY, CDR2 SYGVKD. The CDR3 loop spans 13 amino acids. The ends were cut back, 10 bases at V and 8 bases at J, with 18 bases in the middle. The CDR3 DNA follows: TGTGCCACTTCTCGGCAGGGCGGAGAGCCCCAGCATTTT. This translates into CATSRQGGEPQHF.

The table lists this clone with a count of one. The genes are TRBV6-1 and TRBJ2-1, with 7 bases aligning to TRBD1. The V and J ends lost 6 bases and 4 bases, in that order; junction bases with no gene match: 0. The CDR3 has 12 amino acids. Germline V gives CDR1 MNHNS, CDR2 SASEGT. Here the CDR3 reads CASRGQYNEQFF. For the CDR3, the DNA is TGTGCCAGCAGGGGACAGTACAATGAGCAGTTCTTC.

This clone showed up just a few times. This chain connects TRBV13 to TRBJ2-1; D is unclear. CDR1 is PRHDT and CDR2 is FYEKMQ in the germline V gene (reference sequence). The CDR3 consists of 11 residues. Trimming took 5 bases from V and 10 from J, leaving 9 bases between them. The CDR3 is CASSRLREQFF. The DNA of the CDR3 is TGTGCCAGCAGCCGATTGCGGGAGCAGTTCTTC.

The chain combines TRBV6-6 with TRBJ1-1, with 7 positions matching TRBD1. Germline loops: CDR1 MNHNY, CDR2 SVGAGI (reference sequence). The CDR3 length is 13 residues. Trimming at V came to 6 bases and at J to 3 bases, leaving 4 bases not matched to a gene. CDR3 coding DNA: TGTGCCAGCAGACAGGGGCCCTACACTGAAGCTTTCTTT. Its protein is CASRQGPYTEAFF.

This clone was observed a handful of times. The rearrangement links TRBV7-2 to TRBJ2-7; D perhaps matches TRBD2 (7 bases). This CDR3 spans 15 amino acids. The V and J ends lost 5 bases and 1 base respectively, with 15 bases between them. Germline CDR1 and CDR2: SGHTA and FQGNSA. The CDR3 reads CASSPGGAGSYEQYF. Here the CDR3 DNA reads TGTGCCAGCAGCCCTGGGGGGGCTGGATCCTACGAGCAGTACTTC.

The rearrangement links TRBV11-3 to TRBJ2-1; D gene ambiguous. CDR3 length: 14 amino acids. Germline CDR1 and CDR2: SGHNT and YENEEA. V was pared by 1 base and J by 4 bases, with 8 bases between. CDR3 coding DNA: TGTGCCAGCAGCTTAGGTTCCTTATACAATGAGCAGTTCTTC. Translated: CASSLGSLYNEQFF. Full variable domain (missing parts from reference TRBV11-3 and TRBJ2-1): EAGVVQSPRYKIIEKKQPVAFWCNPISGHNTLYWYLQNLGQGPELLIRYENEEAVDDSQLPKDRFSAERLKGVDSTLKIQPAELGDSAVYLCASSLGSLYNEQFFGPGTRLTVL.

The rearrangement uses TRBV15 and TRBJ2-2; 7 bases align to TRBD2. In germline, CDR1 is LNHNV, CDR2 YYDKDF (reference sequence). With 5 bases clipped from V and 5 bases from J, the junction kept 2 bases outside the gene matches. The CDR3 has 13 amino acids. The CDR3 DNA reads as TGTGCCACCAGCGGGAGGGTGACCGGGGAGCTGTTTTTT. Its protein is CATSGRVTGELFF.